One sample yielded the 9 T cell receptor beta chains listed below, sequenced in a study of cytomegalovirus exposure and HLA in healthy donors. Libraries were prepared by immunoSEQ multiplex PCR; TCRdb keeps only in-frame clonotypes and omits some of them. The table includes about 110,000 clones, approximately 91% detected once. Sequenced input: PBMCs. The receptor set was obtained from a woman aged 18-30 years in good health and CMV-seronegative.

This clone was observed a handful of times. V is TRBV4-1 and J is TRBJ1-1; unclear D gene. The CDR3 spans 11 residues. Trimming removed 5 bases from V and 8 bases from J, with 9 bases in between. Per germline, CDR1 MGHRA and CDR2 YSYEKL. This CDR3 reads CASSTQTEAFF. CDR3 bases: TGCGCCAGCAGCACACAGACCGAAGCTTTCTTT.

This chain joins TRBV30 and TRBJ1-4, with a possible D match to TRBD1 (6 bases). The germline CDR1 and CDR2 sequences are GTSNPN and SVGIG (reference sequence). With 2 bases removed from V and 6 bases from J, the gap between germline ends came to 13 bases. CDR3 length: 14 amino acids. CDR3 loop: CAWSRDTLDEKLFF. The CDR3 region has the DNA TGTGCCTGGAGTCGGGACACCCTGGATGAAAAACTGTTTTTT.

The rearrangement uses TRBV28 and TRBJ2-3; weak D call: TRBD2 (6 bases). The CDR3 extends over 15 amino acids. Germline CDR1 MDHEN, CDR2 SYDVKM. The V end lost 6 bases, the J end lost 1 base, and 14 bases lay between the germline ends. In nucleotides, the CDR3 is TGTGCCAGCAGCCCACTAGGAGGGGGCACAGATACGCAGTATTTT. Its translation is CASSPLGGGTDTQYF.

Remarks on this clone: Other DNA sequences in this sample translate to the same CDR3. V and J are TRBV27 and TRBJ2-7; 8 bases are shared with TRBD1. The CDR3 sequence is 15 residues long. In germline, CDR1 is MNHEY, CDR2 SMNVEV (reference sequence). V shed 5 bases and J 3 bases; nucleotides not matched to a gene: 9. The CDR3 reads CASSLGTGVVYEQYF. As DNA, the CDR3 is TGTGCCAGCAGTCTGGGGACAGGAGTGGTCTACGAGCAGTACTTC.

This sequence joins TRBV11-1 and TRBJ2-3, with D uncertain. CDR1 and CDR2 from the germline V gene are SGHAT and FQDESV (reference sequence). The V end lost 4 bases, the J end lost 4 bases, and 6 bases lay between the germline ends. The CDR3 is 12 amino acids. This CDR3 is CASSSVSDTQYF. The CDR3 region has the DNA TGTGCCAGCAGCTCCGTTTCAGATACGCAGTATTTT.

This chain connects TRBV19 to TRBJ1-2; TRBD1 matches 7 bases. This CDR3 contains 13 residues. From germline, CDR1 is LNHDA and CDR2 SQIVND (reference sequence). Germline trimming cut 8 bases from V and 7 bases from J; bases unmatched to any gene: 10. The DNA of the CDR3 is TGTGCCAGTCAGTTCACAGGGGTTGGTGGCTACACCTTC. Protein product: CASQFTGVGGYTF.

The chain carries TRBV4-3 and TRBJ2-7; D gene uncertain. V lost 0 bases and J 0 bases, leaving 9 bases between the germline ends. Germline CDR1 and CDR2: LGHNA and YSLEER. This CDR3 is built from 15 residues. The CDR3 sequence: CASSQDYKSSYEQYF. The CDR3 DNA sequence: TGCGCCAGCAGCCAAGATTATAAGAGCTCCTACGAGCAGTACTTC.

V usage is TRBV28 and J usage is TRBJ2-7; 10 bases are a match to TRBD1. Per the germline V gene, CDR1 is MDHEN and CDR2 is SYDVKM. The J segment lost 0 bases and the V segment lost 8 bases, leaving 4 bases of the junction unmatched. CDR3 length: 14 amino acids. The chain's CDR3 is CASGRDRGSYEQYF. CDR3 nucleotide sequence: TGTGCCAGCGGCCGGGACAGGGGCTCCTACGAGCAGTACTTC. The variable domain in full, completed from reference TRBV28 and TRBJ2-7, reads DVKVTQSSRYLVKRTGEKVFLECVQDMDHENMFWYRQDPGLGLRLIYFSYDVKMKEKGDIPEGYSVSREKKERFSLILESASTNQTSMYLCASGRDRGSYEQYFGPGTRLTVT.

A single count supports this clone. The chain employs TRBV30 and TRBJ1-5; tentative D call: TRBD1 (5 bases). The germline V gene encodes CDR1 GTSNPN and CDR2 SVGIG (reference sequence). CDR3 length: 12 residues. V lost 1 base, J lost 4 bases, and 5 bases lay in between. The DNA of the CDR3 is TGTGCCTGGAGTGCAGGGAATCAGCCCCAGCATTTT. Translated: CAWSAGNQPQHF.